A single sample is the source of the 12 T cell receptor beta chains below, sequenced in a study of early T cells in non-severe SARS-CoV-2 infection. MiXCR, applied by TCRdb to the 5' RACE reads, yields one record per CDR3 protein. In the table there are tens of thousands of distinct CDR3 sequences, over 12% of which are singletons. Sequencing used whole blood, obtained at baseline. Receptors were obtained from an adult who was a healthcare worker with PCR-confirmed SARS-CoV-2 infection or an uninfected control (not recorded which).

This clonotype has a handful of counts. This sequence joins TRBV5-1 and TRBJ2-2; D is ambiguous. Trimming took 7 bases from V and 3 from J, leaving 4 bases between them. Germline loops: CDR1 SGHRS, CDR2 YFSETQ. The CDR3 has 11 residues. DNA of the CDR3: TGCGCCAGCGGGGACACCGGGGAGCTGTTTTTT. It yields the protein CASGDTGELFF.

This clonotype was seen only a few times. The rearrangement uses TRBV6-2 or TRBV6-3 and TRBJ2-2; D call uncertain. V lost 5 bases to trimming and J lost 1 base, with 11 bases between them. The CDR3 totals 15 residues. Germline values: CDR1 MNHEY, CDR2 SVGEGT. Here the CDR3 reads CASSEVKGNTGELFF. CDR3 nucleotides: TGTGCCAGCAGTGAGGTTAAGGGGAACACCGGGGAGCTGTTTTTT.

This clonotype has only a few counts. The chain recombines TRBV5-4 with TRBJ2-3; D gene uncertain. V was cut by 1 base and J by 6 bases, with 21 bases left in between. There are 17 residues in the CDR3. Germline CDR1 reads SGHNT; CDR2 reads YYREEE (reference sequence). The CDR3 DNA sequence: TGTGCCAGCAGCTTGTTTGGCTGGCTTTACACATCCGATACGCAGTATTTT. Translated: CASSLFGWLYTSDTQYF.

This clonotype was seen many times. J is TRBJ1-5 and V is TRBV27; TRBD1 matches 9 bases. CDR1 MNHEY and CDR2 SMNVEV come from the germline V gene (reference sequence). This CDR3 has 16 residues. V gave up 6 bases and J gave up 6 bases; unmatched junction bases: 12. CDR3 protein: CASRSNRQGGIQPQHF. The DNA of the CDR3 is TGTGCCAGCAGATCCAATAGACAGGGGGGGATTCAGCCCCAGCATTTT.

Many counts were recorded for this clonotype. CDR3 sequence: CASSTGSVTDTQYF. CDR3 in DNA: TGCGCCAGCAGCACGGGGTCAGTCACAGATACGCAGTATTTT. The chain has TRBV5-1 and TRBJ2-3, with a possible D match to TRBD2 (5 bases). The V gene's germline CDR1 is SGHRS and CDR2 YFSETQ. V lost 4 bases and J 2 bases, leaving 11 bases between the germline ends. This CDR3 comprises 14 residues. The full variable domain, rest sourced from reference TRBV5-1 and TRBJ2-3, is KAGVTQTPRYLIKTRGQQVTLSCSPISGHRSVSWYQQTPGQGLQFLFEYFSETQRNKGNFPGRFSGRQFSNSRSEMNVSTLELGDSALYLCASSTGSVTDTQYFGPGTRLTVL.

This clonotype was seen only a few times. This chain links TRBV6-1 with TRBJ1-5, with a possible D match to TRBD1 (6 bases). Trimming took off 6 bases at V and 7 bases at J, with 16 bases between the two ends. Germline CDR1 MNHNS, CDR2 SASEGT. This CDR3 has 14 amino acids. The CDR3 DNA sequence: TGTGCCAGCAGGGTTTGGGGGGCGCGGCAGCCCCAGCATTTT. Residues: CASRVWGARQPQHF.

The rearrangement uses TRBV12-3 or TRBV12-4 and TRBJ2-1; 10 bases are shared with TRBD2. The V segment lost 4 bases and the J segment 0 bases; nucleotides outside the gene matches: 6. This CDR3 spans 17 amino acids. DNA of the CDR3: TGTGCCAGCAGTTCCGGACTAGCGGAAAGCTCCTACAATGAGCAGTTCTTC. Its protein is CASSSGLAESSYNEQFF.

This clonotype was detected many times. The V and J genes are TRBV12-3 or TRBV12-4 and TRBJ2-3; tentatively, D is TRBD2 (5 bases). The CDR3 is 15 residues long. Trimming pared 3 bases from V and 0 bases from J, leaving 10 bases between. For the CDR3, the DNA is TGTGCCAGCAGTTTCGGCCGGACTAGCACAGATACGCAGTATTTT. Translated: CASSFGRTSTDTQYF.

The J gene is TRBJ1-6, the V gene TRBV4-2, with 8 bases lining up with TRBD1. The CDR3 consists of 15 residues. The trim removed 5 bases at V and 5 bases at J, leaving 5 bases unmatched. Germline values: CDR1 LGHNA, CDR2 YNFKEQ. CDR3 nucleotides: TGTGCCAGCAGCGCTGAACAGGGGGATAATTCACCCCTCCACTTT. Protein product: CASSAEQGDNSPLHF.

This clonotype was seen at least ten times. V and J are TRBV7-8 and TRBJ2-3, with 8 positions matching TRBD1. The CDR3 runs to 13 residues. The V gene's germline CDR1 is SGHVS and CDR2 FQNEAQ. V lost 7 bases to trimming and J lost 6 bases; unmatched junction nucleotides: 6. CDR3 nucleotides: TGTGCCAGCAACGACAGGGGCAGGGATACGCAGTATTTT. Translation gives CASNDRGRDTQYF.

V and J are TRBV5-1 and TRBJ2-2; D might be TRBD2 (5 bases). CDR3 length: 15 residues. From germline, CDR1 is SGHRS and CDR2 YFSETQ. The V and J ends lost 2 bases and 4 bases respectively, with 12 bases between them. In DNA form, the CDR3 reads TGCGCCAGCAGCTTTACCATAGGAGGCACCGGGGAGCTGTTTTTT. Translated: CASSFTIGGTGELFF. Complete variable domain (other parts from reference TRBV5-1 and TRBJ2-2): KAGVTQTPRYLIKTRGQQVTLSCSPISGHRSVSWYQQTPGQGLQFLFEYFSETQRNKGNFPGRFSGRQFSNSRSEMNVSTLELGDSALYLCASSFTIGGTGELFFGEGSRLTVL.

This clonotype has only a few counts. This sequence joins TRBV11-2 and TRBJ2-5, with D uncertain. The V gene lost 2 bases and the J gene lost 10 bases, with 8 bases spanning the gap. The CDR3 runs to 11 residues. Per the germline V gene, CDR1 is SGHAT and CDR2 is FQNNGV. CDR3 bases: TGTGCCAGCAGCTTAAAGACCATCCAGTACTTC. Translating it yields CASSLKTIQYF.